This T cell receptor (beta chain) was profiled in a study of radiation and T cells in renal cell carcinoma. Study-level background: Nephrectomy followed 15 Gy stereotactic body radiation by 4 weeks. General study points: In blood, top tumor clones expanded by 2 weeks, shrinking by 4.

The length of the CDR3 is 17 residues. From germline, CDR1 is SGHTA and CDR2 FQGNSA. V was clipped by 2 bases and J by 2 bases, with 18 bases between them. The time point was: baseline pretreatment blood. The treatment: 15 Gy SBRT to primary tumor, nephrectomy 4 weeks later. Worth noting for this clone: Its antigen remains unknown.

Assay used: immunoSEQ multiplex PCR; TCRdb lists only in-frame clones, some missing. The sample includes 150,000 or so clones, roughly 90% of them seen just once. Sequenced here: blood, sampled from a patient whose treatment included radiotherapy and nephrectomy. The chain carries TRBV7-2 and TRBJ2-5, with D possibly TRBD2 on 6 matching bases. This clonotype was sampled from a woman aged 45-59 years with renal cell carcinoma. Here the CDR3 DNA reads TGTGCCAGCAGCTTAAGTTCGCTGCGGGGACCTCAAGAGACCCAGTACTTC. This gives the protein CASSLSSLRGPQETQYF.